Here is one TCR beta chain with its context. Germline-derived CDR1 and CDR2 are SGDLS and YYNGEE. V was pared by 0 bases and J by 8 bases, with 11 bases between. The CDR3 length is 14 residues. This specimen belongs to a study of T cell responses to AZD1222 COVID-19 vaccine. On the study more broadly: Second doses were pooled across both intervals (about 4 or about 12 weeks).

Sequencing was performed with immunoSEQ multiplex PCR; in TCRdb, only in-frame clones are kept and a portion is missing. The sample records more than 100,000 clones, more than 75% being singletons. The sequences come from peripheral blood, collected on day 0 of AZD1222 vaccination. The J gene is TRBJ1-4, the V gene TRBV9; tentative D call: TRBD1 (6 bases). This TCR came from an adult in good health. Here the CDR3 DNA reads TGTGCCAGCAGCGTAGGCCAGGGGAACGAAAAACTGTTTTTT. Its protein product is CASSVGQGNEKLFF.